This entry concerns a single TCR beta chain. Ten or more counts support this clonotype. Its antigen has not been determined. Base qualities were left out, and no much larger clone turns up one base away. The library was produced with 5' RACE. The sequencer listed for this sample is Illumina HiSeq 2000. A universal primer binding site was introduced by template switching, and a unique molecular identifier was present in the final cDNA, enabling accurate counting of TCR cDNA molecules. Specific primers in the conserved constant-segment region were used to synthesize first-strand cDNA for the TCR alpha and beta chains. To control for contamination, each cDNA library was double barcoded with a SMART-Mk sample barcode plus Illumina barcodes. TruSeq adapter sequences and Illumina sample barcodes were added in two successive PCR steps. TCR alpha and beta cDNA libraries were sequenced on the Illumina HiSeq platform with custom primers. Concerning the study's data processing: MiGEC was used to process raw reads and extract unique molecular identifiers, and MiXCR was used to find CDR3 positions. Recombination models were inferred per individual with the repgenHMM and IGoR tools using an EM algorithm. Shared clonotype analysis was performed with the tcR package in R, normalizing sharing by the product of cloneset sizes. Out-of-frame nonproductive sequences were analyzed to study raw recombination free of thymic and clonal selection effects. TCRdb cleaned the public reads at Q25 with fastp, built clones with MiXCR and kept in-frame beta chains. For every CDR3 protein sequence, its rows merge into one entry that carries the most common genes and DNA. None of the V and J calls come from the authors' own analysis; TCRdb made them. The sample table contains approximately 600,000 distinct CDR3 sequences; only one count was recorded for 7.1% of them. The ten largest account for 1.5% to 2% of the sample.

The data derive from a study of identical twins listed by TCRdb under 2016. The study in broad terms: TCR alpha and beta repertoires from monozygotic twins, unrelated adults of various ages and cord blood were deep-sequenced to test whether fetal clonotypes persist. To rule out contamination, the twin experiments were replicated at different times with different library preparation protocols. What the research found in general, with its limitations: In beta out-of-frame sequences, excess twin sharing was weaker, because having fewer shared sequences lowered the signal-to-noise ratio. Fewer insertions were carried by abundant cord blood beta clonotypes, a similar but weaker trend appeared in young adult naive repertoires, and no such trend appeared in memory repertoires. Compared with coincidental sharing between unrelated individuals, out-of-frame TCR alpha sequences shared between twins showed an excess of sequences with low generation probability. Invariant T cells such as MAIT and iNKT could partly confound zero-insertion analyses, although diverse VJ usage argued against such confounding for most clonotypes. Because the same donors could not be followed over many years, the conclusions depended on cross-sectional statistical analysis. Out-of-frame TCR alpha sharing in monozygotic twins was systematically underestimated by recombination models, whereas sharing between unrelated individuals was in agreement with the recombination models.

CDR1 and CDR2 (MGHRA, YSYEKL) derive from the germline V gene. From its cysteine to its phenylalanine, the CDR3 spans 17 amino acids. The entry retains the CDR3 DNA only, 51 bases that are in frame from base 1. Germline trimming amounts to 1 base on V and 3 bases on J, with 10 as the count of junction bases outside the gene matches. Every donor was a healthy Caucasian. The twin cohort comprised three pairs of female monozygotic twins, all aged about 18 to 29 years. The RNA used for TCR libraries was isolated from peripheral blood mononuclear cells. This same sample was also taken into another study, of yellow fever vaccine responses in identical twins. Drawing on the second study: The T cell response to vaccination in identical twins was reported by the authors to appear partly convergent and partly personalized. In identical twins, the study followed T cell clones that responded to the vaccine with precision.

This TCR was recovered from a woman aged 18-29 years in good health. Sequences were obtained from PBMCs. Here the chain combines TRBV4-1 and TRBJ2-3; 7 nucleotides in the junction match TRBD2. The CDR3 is CASSQGGLAGGTDTQYF. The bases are TGCGCCAGCAGCCAAGGGGGGTTGGCCGGGGGGACAGATACGCAGTATTTT.